This T cell receptor beta chain appears in the sequencing data of a study of blood T cell repertoires in COVID-19. The CDR3 runs to 11 residues. Trimming stripped 5 bases from V and 7 bases from J, with 8 bases between. The germline CDR1 and CDR2 sequences are MNHNY and SVGAGI (reference sequence). The assay was immunoSEQ multiplex PCR, and TCRdb's table has in-frame clones only and misses some. The sample contains roughly 280,000 clones, 88% of which appear only once. This clone was detected once. The material sequenced was peripheral blood. The chain links TRBV6-6 to TRBJ1-2; D not certain. The TCR comes from a woman aged 25 to 39 with COVID-19, enrolled during active disease. CDR3 in amino acids: CASSRRGGYTF. CDR3 in DNA: TGTGCCAGCAGTCGACGGGGTGGCTACACCTTC.